This entry lists 25 T cell receptor beta chains sequenced from one sample in a study of blood T cells in healthy people across ages. It was with a sample-barcoded 5' primer and a J-beta primer mix that a second PCR of roughly 7 to 12 cycles was run. In TCRdb, the 5' RACE reads were re-called with MiXCR into one record per CDR3 protein. This repertoire shows some 700,000 distinct CDR3 sequences, about 40% found once; its top ten account for about 20%. Sample: blood. The receptors originated from a woman aged 55 to 70 in good health.

The genes are TRBV14 and TRBJ2-5, with D perhaps TRBD1 (6 bases). The germline V gene has CDR1 SGHDN and CDR2 FVKESK. Trimming stripped 4 bases from V and 2 bases from J, with 11 bases between. This CDR3 comprises 14 residues. CDR3 DNA sequence: TGTGCCAGCAGCCGGAACAGGGCGCAAGAGACCCAGTACTTC. It specifies CASSRNRAQETQYF.

About this clonotype: A much larger clone differs from this one at a single base, so this may be a read error. The rearrangement links TRBV5-1 to TRBJ2-1, with 14 positions matching TRBD2. Looked up from germline, CDR1 is SGHRS and CDR2 is YFSETQ. There are 19 residues in the CDR3. The CDR3 DNA sequence: TGCACCAGCAGCCTGCCCGAGTTGACTAGCGGGGGGGCGTACAATGAGCAGTTCTTC. Encoded protein: CTSSLPELTSGGAYNEQFF.

V gene TRBV7-3 combines with J gene TRBJ2-1; TRBD2 is a possible D gene (5 bases). V lost 5 bases to trimming and J lost 2 bases, with 10 bases between them. The germline gives CDR1 SGHTA, CDR2 FQGTGA. The CDR3 contains 14 residues. CDR3 sequence: CASSVSGPYNEQFF. CDR3 DNA sequence: TGTGCCAGCAGCGTGAGCGGACCCTACAATGAGCAGTTCTTC.

This clonotype was observed a handful of times. The genes are TRBV12-3 or TRBV12-4 and TRBJ2-4, with TRBD2 matching over 7 bases. The CDR3 contains 18 residues. Trimming took 6 bases from V and 3 from J; bases not matched to a gene: 17. CDR3 sequence reads: CASSGRLADGGSKNIQYF. The DNA of the CDR3 is TGTGCCAGCAGCGGGCGGCTAGCGGACGGAGGTAGCAAAAACATTCAGTACTTC.

With respect to this clonotype: One end of the junction varies from germline; a read error may be responsible. The chain has TRBV12-3 or TRBV12-4 and TRBJ1-5; 7 bases are shared with TRBD1. This CDR3 is 15 amino acids long. DNA for the CDR3: TGTGCCAGCAGTCACCGACAGGGAAGCAAACAGCCCCAGCATTTT. Translating gives CASSHRQGSKQPQHF.

In this sample, this clonotype turned up many times. This chain connects TRBV6-5 to TRBJ2-5, with 8 bases fitting TRBD2. Germline CDR1 and CDR2: MNHEY and SVGAGI. This CDR3 is built from 15 residues. The V segment lost 6 bases and the J segment 3 bases; nucleotides outside the gene matches: 9. Written as DNA, the CDR3 is TGTGCCAGCAGCCCTCCCACTAGCGGAGAAGAGACCCAGTACTTC. It is translated as CASSPPTSGEETQYF.

V is TRBV24-1 and J is TRBJ2-1, with TRBD1 matching 9 bases. The CDR3 consists of 15 residues. CDR1 and CDR2 (germline): KGHDR, SFDVKD. V dropped 9 bases and J dropped 1; count of bases not matched to a gene: 6. The CDR3 nucleotides read TGTGCCACCTCTGCCGGACAGGGGTCCTACAATGAGCAGTTCTTC. It codes for CATSAGQGSYNEQFF.

J is TRBJ2-5 and V is TRBV5-1, with D perhaps given as TRBD1 or TRBD2 (5 bases each). The J call may be in error: the DNA end matches TRBJ2-7 better. There are 13 residues in the CDR3. Germline-derived CDR1 and CDR2 are SGHRS and YFSETQ. CDR3 bases: TGCGCCAGCAGCTGGGACCAGGGTGCCGAGCAGTACTTC. Its protein product is CASSWDQGAEQYF.

The chain has TRBV20-1 and TRBJ2-4, with D perhaps assigned TRBD1 or TRBD2 (5 bases each). The DNA end lines up better with TRBJ2-7; the J call may be wrong. This CDR3 contains 16 residues. Germline V gene lookup returns CDR1 DFQATT and CDR2 SNEGSKA (reference sequence). The CDR3 here is CSARDPGANPAYEQYF. The CDR3 bases are TGCAGTGCTAGAGATCCCGGGGCTAACCCGGCATACGAGCAGTACTTC.

A note on this clonotype: A single base separates this from a much larger clone, so it may be a read error. The DNA of the CDR3 is TGTGCCAACAGCTCGACAGGGGAAGCACGGGATACGCAGTATTTT. As protein: CANSSTGEARDTQYF. The chain couples TRBV7-2 to TRBJ2-3; 8 bases line up with TRBD1. CDR1 and CDR2 from the germline V gene are SGHTA and FQGNSA. CDR3 size: 15 residues.

The rearrangement uses TRBV5-1 and TRBJ2-7; 7 bases agree with TRBD2. V lost 7 bases, J lost 7 bases, and 14 bases stayed unmatched. This CDR3 contains 14 residues. Germline-derived CDR1 and CDR2 are SGHRS and YFSETQ. The CDR3 DNA sequence: TGCGCCAGCGGATTGGGGGGGGATTACAATGAGCAGTACTTC. Its protein product is CASGLGGDYNEQYF.

J is TRBJ2-3 and V is TRBV27; TRBD1 aligns across 9 bases. The V and J ends lost 5 bases and 4 bases, in that order; junction bases with no gene match: 7. Per germline, CDR1 MNHEY and CDR2 SMNVEV (reference sequence). This CDR3 contains 15 residues. CDR3 sequence reads: CASSAGTGFPDTQYF. For the CDR3, the DNA is TGTGCCAGCAGTGCCGGGACAGGGTTCCCAGATACGCAGTATTTT.

The chain couples TRBV7-9 to TRBJ2-7, with D perhaps TRBD2 (7 bases). Germline assignment: CDR1 SEHNR and CDR2 FQNEAQ (reference sequence). CDR3 length equals 15 residues. Between the trimmed V and J ends, which lost 6 bases and 3 bases, there was a span of 18 bases. DNA for the CDR3: TGTGCCAGCAGTCAGGGAGGGACAAATGACTACGAGCAGTACTTC. It codes for CASSQGGTNDYEQYF.

Here the CDR3 DNA reads TGTGCCGAATCACCGGGGGATTCCTACGAGCAGTACTTC. Translating it yields CAESPGDSYEQYF. The genes are TRBV6-2 or TRBV6-3 and TRBJ2-7, with a possible D match to TRBD2 (6 bases). Looked up from germline, CDR1 is MNHEY and CDR2 is SVGEGT. Deletions cut 11 bases from V and 1 base from J, with 15 bases between. This CDR3 is 13 amino acids long.

There are a few counts of this clonotype. The J gene is TRBJ1-1, the V gene TRBV4-2; D ambiguous. Germline V gene lookup returns CDR1 LGHNA and CDR2 YNFKEQ. The CDR3 covers 15 residues. Trimming removed 1 base at V and 1 base at J, with 10 bases between. The CDR3 DNA follows: TGTGCCAGCAGCCAAGGTACCATGGGGAACACTGAAGCTTTCTTT. It is translated as CASSQGTMGNTEAFF.

This clonotype was picked up many times. The chain combines TRBV15 with TRBJ2-7; D is unclear. This CDR3 has 12 amino acids. From germline, CDR1 is LNHNV and CDR2 YYDKDF (reference sequence). V lost 0 bases and J 4 bases, leaving 4 bases between the germline ends. In DNA, the CDR3 is TGTGCCACCAGCAGAGACGGATACGAGCAGTACTTC. Protein sequence: CATSRDGYEQYF.

This clonotype was picked up a small number of times. This chain joins TRBV7-9 and TRBJ2-1; the D call may be TRBD1 or TRBD2 (6 bases each). The CDR3 consists of 14 residues. Germline values: CDR1 SEHNR, CDR2 FQNEAQ (reference sequence). Trimming took off 8 bases at V and 4 bases at J, with 15 bases between the two ends. The CDR3 DNA reads as TGTGCCAGCCCCGTGGGGGGCCAGTACAATGAGCAGTTCTTC. Translated, it gives CASPVGGQYNEQFF.

This clonotype was observed a single time. Sequence at one end of the junction differs from germline and may be a read error. This sequence joins TRBV18 and TRBJ2-7; D is undetermined. The CDR3 is 13 residues long. Germline assignment: CDR1 KGHSH and CDR2 LQKENI. The DNA for the CDR3 is TGTGCCTGCTCCAAGGACCGAAACTACGAGCAGTACTTC. It translates to CACSKDRNYEQYF.

Comment on this clonotype: At one end the junction does not follow the germline gene, possibly because of a read error. The chain links TRBV7-9 to TRBJ1-1; tentative D call: TRBD1 (6 bases). The length of the CDR3 is 15 residues. Germline V gene lookup returns CDR1 SEHNR and CDR2 FQNEAQ (reference sequence). CDR3 coding DNA: TGTGCCAGCAGCATAGCCGGGACACCGAACACTGAAGCTTTCTTT. Protein product: CASSIAGTPNTEAFF.

The chain carries TRBV11-2 and TRBJ2-2; TRBD2 matches 11 bases. Germline CDR1 SGHAT, CDR2 FQNNGV. V shed 5 bases, J shed 7 bases, and the junction held 9 bases outside the gene matches. CDR3 length equals 16 residues. The CDR3 is CASSPGSSGRGGELFF. In DNA form, the CDR3 reads TGTGCCAGCAGCCCAGGCAGTAGCGGGAGGGGCGGGGAGCTGTTTTTT.

This clonotype was counted a few times. The CDR3 is CASSYLGRGGEQFF. The CDR3 nucleotides are TGTGCCAGCAGTTACTTGGGGCGGGGTGGTGAGCAGTTCTTC. The chain links TRBV6-5 to TRBJ2-1, with D possibly TRBD2 on 6 matching bases. Trimming left V 1 base short and J 9 bases short, with 13 bases between. Germline V gene sequence: CDR1 MNHEY, CDR2 SVGAGI. The CDR3 runs to 14 residues.

This rearrangement joins TRBV28 to TRBJ2-7, with 10 nucleotides matching TRBD1. CDR3 size: 14 residues. The V gene's germline CDR1 is MDHEN and CDR2 SYDVKM. V was pared by 4 bases and J by 6 bases, with 6 bases of the junction left unmatched. As DNA, the CDR3 is TGTGCCAGCAGTTCCGGGACAGGGGAATTCGAGCAGTACTTC. Amino acid sequence: CASSSGTGEFEQYF.

This chain joins TRBV5-1 and TRBJ1-1; TRBD1 might be the D (6 bases). The V end was cut by 0 bases, the J end by 3 bases, with 15 bases between. The germline gives CDR1 SGHRS, CDR2 YFSETQ. The CDR3 extends over 16 amino acids. The CDR3 DNA reads TGCGCCAGCAGCTTGGCCAGGGGCAGGGGTTACACTGAAGCTTTCTTT. Protein product: CASSLARGRGYTEAFF.

This chain links TRBV6-6 with TRBJ2-1; 7 bases line up with TRBD2. After removal of 2 bases from V and 3 bases from J, the junction contained 7 bases not matched to a gene. Looked up from germline, CDR1 is MNHNY and CDR2 is SVGAGI (reference sequence). CDR3 size: 16 residues. CDR3 sequence reads: CASSYEERGNYNEQFF. For the CDR3, the DNA is TGTGCCAGCAGTTACGAGGAGCGGGGAAACTACAATGAGCAGTTCTTC.

The chain carries TRBV6-2 or TRBV6-3 and TRBJ1-1; D perhaps matches TRBD1 (6 bases). Trimming took 6 bases from V and 5 from J, leaving 19 bases between them. The germline gives CDR1 MNHEY, CDR2 SVGEGT. The length of the CDR3 is 15 residues. The CDR3 nucleotides read TGTGCCAGCAGCTCTTACCAGGGGCGACGGACTGAAGCTTTCTTT. As protein: CASSSYQGRRTEAFF.